Presented here are 12 T cell receptor beta chains from one specimen sequenced in a study of blood T cells in healthy people across ages. With a J-beta primer mix and a sample-barcoded 5' primer, a second PCR ran about 7 to 11 cycles. Using its own MiXCR run on the 5' RACE reads, TCRdb lists one record per CDR3 protein. The table lists roughly 1.6 million distinct CDR3 sequences, approximately 32% of them singletons, with roughly 12% in the top ten. What was sequenced was blood. These receptors originate from a woman aged 30 to 39 in good health.

This clonotype showed up just a few times. This chain connects TRBV7-9 to TRBJ1-1; TRBD1 might be the D (5 bases). The CDR3 totals 13 residues. Trimming pared 10 bases from V and 0 bases from J, leaving 12 bases between. Looked up from germline, CDR1 is SEHNR and CDR2 is FQNEAQ (reference sequence). This CDR3 is CATMEGLNTEAFF. The CDR3 DNA is TGTGCCACAATGGAGGGGTTGAACACTGAAGCTTTCTTT.

The table lists this clonotype with a few counts. The V gene is TRBV4-1, the J gene TRBJ1-2, with D maybe TRBD1 (6 bases). Germline lookup yields CDR1 MGHRA and CDR2 YSYEKL. The CDR3 spans 15 residues. V was cut by 7 bases and J by 5 bases, with 20 bases left in between. In DNA, the CDR3 is TGCGCCAGCAACCATCCGGGCAGGGGACATTATGGCTACACCTTC. Encoded protein: CASNHPGRGHYGYTF.

This clonotype has just a few counts. One end of the junction fails to match germline, which may point to a read error. V gene TRBV5-1 combines with J gene TRBJ2-1; 9 bases fit TRBD2. The germline V gene has CDR1 SGHRS and CDR2 YFSETQ. The CDR3 has 15 amino acids. For the CDR3, the DNA is TGCGCCAGCAGTTTGGGCGGGGGGGCAAAGGATGAGCAGTTCTTC. Encoded protein: CASSLGGGAKDEQFF.

The chain couples TRBV27 to TRBJ2-1; 10 bases match TRBD2. The length of the CDR3 is 15 residues. The trim removed 5 bases at V and 6 bases at J, leaving 7 bases unmatched. Germline values: CDR1 MNHEY, CDR2 SMNVEV (reference sequence). The CDR3 spells CASSGLAGVVNEQFF. The CDR3 DNA reads as TGTGCCAGCAGTGGGCTAGCGGGAGTTGTCAATGAGCAGTTCTTC.

This clonotype was observed a handful of times. The chain couples TRBV21-1 to TRBJ2-7; the table calls TRBD1, which could not be checked here. TRBV21-1 is shown as a pseudogene. This CDR3 region has 17 residues. Here the CDR3 reads CASSNHRPGQGVDEQYF. DNA of the CDR3: TGTGCCAGCAGCAACCACAGACCGGGACAGGGAGTCGACGAGCAGTACTTC.

This clonotype came up a few times. One end of the junction does not line up with germline, which may come from a read error. The V and J genes are TRBV10-3 and TRBJ1-4; TRBD1 is a possible D gene (6 bases). The CDR3 covers 14 residues. From germline, CDR1 is ENHRY and CDR2 SYGVKD. The CDR3 coding sequence is TGTGCCATCAGTGGGGACAAATCATTCGAAAAGCTGTTTTTT. Amino acid sequence: CAISGDKSFEKLFF.

This clonotype showed up just once. This rearrangement joins TRBV7-3 to TRBJ2-2, with D possibly called TRBD1 or TRBD2 (5 bases each). Trimming pared 5 bases from V and 0 bases from J, leaving 13 bases between. This CDR3 region has 16 residues. Germline assignment: CDR1 SGHTA and CDR2 FQGTGA. The CDR3 nucleotides read TGTGCCAGCAGCCGATGGCAGGGACCGAACACCGGGGAGCTGTTTTTT. Protein product: CASSRWQGPNTGELFF.

J is TRBJ2-3 and V is TRBV4-1; D unresolved. CDR1 is MGHRA and CDR2 is YSYEKL in the germline V gene. V shed 5 bases and J shed 4 bases, with 13 bases lying between them. This CDR3 has 14 amino acids. CDR3 DNA sequence: TGCGCCAGCAGCGGAATTTTAAAACCAGATACGCAGTATTTT. This codes for CASSGILKPDTQYF.

The chain is built from TRBV4-1 and TRBJ2-1; 11 nucleotides match TRBD2. This CDR3 is built from 15 residues. Germline values: CDR1 MGHRA, CDR2 YSYEKL. The V and J ends lost 0 bases and 10 bases, in that order; junction bases with no gene match: 5. The CDR3 loop is CASSQETSGIWEQFF. The CDR3 DNA is TGCGCCAGCAGCCAAGAGACTAGCGGGATCTGGGAGCAGTTCTTC.

The sample holds a few counts of this clonotype. This chain uses TRBV20-1 with TRBJ1-2; 9 bases match TRBD1. With 5 bases clipped from V and 6 bases from J, the junction kept 10 bases outside the gene matches. Germline assignment: CDR1 DFQATT and CDR2 SNEGSKA (reference sequence). The length of the CDR3 is 14 residues. This CDR3 reads CSAHPRTGVNGYTF. The DNA of the CDR3 is TGCAGTGCTCATCCAAGGACAGGGGTTAATGGCTACACCTTC.

The V gene is TRBV27, the J gene TRBJ2-1; 10 bases match TRBD2. CDR1 and CDR2 from the germline V gene are MNHEY and SMNVEV (reference sequence). The CDR3 is 18 amino acids. J lost 10 bases, V lost 8 bases, and 23 bases had no gene match. CDR3 bases: TGTGCCAGCCTGAGCGAGGGGTTCCGAGCGGGAGGGCCGGGGGAGCAGTTCTTC. Its protein product is CASLSEGFRAGGPGEQFF.

Concerning this clonotype: A read error may account for a junction end that differs from germline. The rearrangement links TRBV20-1 to TRBJ2-3; the match to TRBD2 covers 7 bases. CDR3 length: 17 amino acids. The V gene's germline CDR1 is DFQATT and CDR2 SNEGSKA (reference sequence). Here the CDR3 DNA reads TGCAGTGCTAGAGACCGCCGGGACTACTCTAGCACAGGTACGCAGTATTTT. The encoded protein is CSARDRRDYSSTGTQYF.